This passage covers 29 T cell receptor beta chains from one sample sequenced in a study of shared clonotypes between healthy human individuals. Data came from immunoSEQ multiplex PCR; TCRdb stores just in-frame clones and leaves some out. The sample carries roughly 110,000 clones, 68% recorded once. Sequenced: memory CD8+ T cells sorted from blood. Subset in this sample: CD45RO+ cells pooled with CCR7-negative TemRA cells. The receptors shown here come from a woman aged 25 to 39 in good health.

This clone has a handful of counts. The V gene is TRBV23-1, the J gene TRBJ2-7; the D gene is possibly TRBD1 (6 bases). TRBV23-1 is an open reading frame whose function is uncertain. The CDR3 runs to 16 residues. V was clipped by 6 bases and J by 0 bases, with 18 bases between them. CDR3 sequence: CASRPPSGASSYEQYF. CDR3 nucleotide sequence: TGCGCCAGCAGGCCCCCATCAGGGGCTAGCTCCTACGAGCAGTACTTC.

The CDR3 protein is CASSWVEYNEQFF. CDR3 in DNA: TGTGCCAGCAGTTGGGTAGAATACAATGAGCAGTTCTTC. The V gene is TRBV6-6, the J gene TRBJ2-1, with D hard to call. CDR1 is MNHNY, CDR2 SVGAGI, per germline (reference sequence). The CDR3 is made up of 13 amino acids. V lost 4 bases to trimming and J lost 4 bases, with 8 bases between them.

The sample holds many counts of this clone. The chain carries TRBV5-1 and TRBJ2-2; tentatively, D is TRBD1 (6 bases). The CDR3 loop spans 15 amino acids. Germline V gene lookup returns CDR1 SGHRS and CDR2 YFSETQ. The V gene lost 10 bases and the J gene lost 2 bases, with 18 bases spanning the gap. DNA of the CDR3: TGCGCCCAGACCGACAGGAAATTTAACACCGGGGAGCTGTTTTTT. Translation: CAQTDRKFNTGELFF. The variable domain in full, completed from reference TRBV5-1 and TRBJ2-2, reads KAGVTQTPRYLIKTRGQQVTLSCSPISGHRSVSWYQQTPGQGLQFLFEYFSETQRNKGNFPGRFSGRQFSNSRSEMNVSTLELGDSALYLCAQTDRKFNTGELFFGEGSRLTVL.

CDR3 amino acids: CASSADRIVLMIGGELFF. As DNA, the CDR3 is TGTGCCAGTAGTGCCGACAGGATTGTTCTCATGATCGGCGGGGAGCTGTTTTTT. V and J are TRBV19 and TRBJ2-2; D possibly corresponds to TRBD1 (6 bases). Germline assignment: CDR1 LNHDA and CDR2 SQIVND (reference sequence). The CDR3 has 18 residues. The ends were cut back, 5 bases at V and 7 bases at J, with 26 bases in the middle.

The chain uses TRBV7-9 and TRBJ2-1, with 7 bases aligning to TRBD2. V lost 1 base to trimming and J lost 8 bases; unmatched junction nucleotides: 2. Germline-derived CDR1 and CDR2 are SEHNR and FQNEAQ (reference sequence). The CDR3 consists of 13 residues. Here the CDR3 DNA reads TGTGCCAGCAGCTTAGTGACTAGCCATGAGCAGTTCTTC. Protein: CASSLVTSHEQFF.

The chain is built from TRBV7-5 and TRBJ2-3; the D call in the table, TRBD2, was not verified against the DNA. TRBV7-5 is described as a pseudogene. This CDR3 region has 16 residues. CDR3 protein: CVRSSTGTTTLDTQYF. The CDR3 coding sequence is TGTGTCAGAAGCTCGACCGGGACTACCACCCTAGATACGCAGTATTTT.

The V gene is TRBV27, the J gene TRBJ2-7; D is perhaps TRBD2 (5 bases). Germline lookup yields CDR1 MNHEY and CDR2 SMNVEV (reference sequence). Trimming pared 3 bases from V and 3 bases from J, leaving 15 bases between. The CDR3 consists of 15 residues. In DNA form, the CDR3 reads TGTGCCAGCAGTTTCGGGATCCCCCGCTTCTACGAGCAGTACTTC. Translated, it gives CASSFGIPRFYEQYF.

Only one count was recorded for this clone. Within the sample, other DNA sequences also encode this same CDR3. V is TRBV28 and J is TRBJ1-1, with D hard to call. From germline, CDR1 is MDHEN and CDR2 SYDVKM. This CDR3 comprises 12 residues. V was cut by 6 bases and J by 5 bases, with 10 bases left in between. CDR3 in amino acids: CASSPGNTEAFF. In DNA, the CDR3 is TGTGCCAGCAGCCCGGGAAATACTGAAGCTTTCTTT.

The CDR3 nucleotides are TGTGCCATCAGTGAGAATGACAGTCGCAATCAGCCCCAGCATTTT. Encoded protein: CAISENDSRNQPQHF. The chain employs TRBV10-3 and TRBJ1-5, with D possibly matching TRBD1 (5 bases). The CDR3 loop spans 15 amino acids. V shed 2 bases and J shed 2 bases, with 10 bases lying between them. CDR1 is ENHRY and CDR2 is SYGVKD in the germline V gene.

In this sample, this clone turned up a few times. The genes are TRBV5-4 and TRBJ2-5, with D perhaps matching TRBD1 or TRBD2 (5 bases each). There are 15 residues in the CDR3. The V end lost 0 bases, the J end lost 5 bases, and 14 bases lay between the germline ends. The germline V gene encodes CDR1 SGHNT and CDR2 YYREEE (reference sequence). The CDR3 here is CASSLGDGHTETQYF. As DNA, the CDR3 is TGTGCCAGCAGCTTGGGGGACGGCCATACGGAGACCCAGTACTTC.

The rearrangement links TRBV9 to TRBJ2-3; 9 bases line up with TRBD2. With 2 bases clipped from V and 1 base from J, the junction kept 2 bases outside the gene matches. The germline V gene has CDR1 SGDLS and CDR2 YYNGEE. The CDR3 sequence is 15 residues long. As DNA, the CDR3 is TGTGCCAGCAGCGTTAAGCGGGAGGGCACAGATACGCAGTATTTT. This gives the protein CASSVKREGTDTQYF.

This clone was picked up many times. Relative to the germline gene, one junction end is altered; a read error may explain this. This chain uses TRBV7-9 with TRBJ2-1; D not resolved. There are 14 residues in the CDR3. From germline, CDR1 is SEHNR and CDR2 FQNEAQ (reference sequence). CDR3 nucleotides: TGTGCCAGCAGTCCGGTAGGATCCTTCAATGAGCAGTTCTTC. Amino acid sequence: CASSPVGSFNEQFF.

This clone appeared many times. The rearrangement links TRBV19 to TRBJ1-5, with a tentative D call TRBD1 (5 bases). Germline V gene data show CDR1 as LNHDA and CDR2 as SQIVND (reference sequence). The CDR3 consists of 16 residues. The ends were cut back, 4 bases at V and 2 bases at J, with 15 bases in the middle. The CDR3 nucleotides read TGTGCCAGTAGTACGACAGTCACCTCGGGCAATCAGCCCCAGCATTTT. Its translation is CASSTTVTSGNQPQHF.

J is TRBJ1-4 and V is TRBV5-4; D gene ambiguous. This CDR3 has 14 amino acids. Per the germline V gene, CDR1 is SGHNT and CDR2 is YYREEE (reference sequence). Trimming pared 5 bases from V and 10 bases from J, leaving 18 bases between. CDR3 amino acids: CASSDGYLFGKLFF. In DNA, the CDR3 is TGTGCCAGCAGTGACGGATACCTCTTTGGAAAACTGTTTTTT. Looking up the rest from reference TRBV5-4 and TRBJ1-4 gives the full variable domain: ETGVTQSPTHLIKTRGQQVTLRCSSQSGHNTVSWYQQALGQGPQFIFQYYREEENGRGNFPPRFSGLQFPNYSSELNVNALELDDSALYLCASSDGYLFGKLFFGSGTQLSVL.

V is TRBV9 and J is TRBJ2-1; 10 positions agree with TRBD2. The junction had 4 bases not matched to a gene; V was cut back by 0 bases and J by 7 bases. This CDR3 is 15 amino acids long. The germline CDR1 and CDR2 sequences are SGDLS and YYNGEE. The CDR3 DNA follows: TGTGCCAGCAGCGTAGGGCTAGCGGGAGTTAATGAGCAGTTCTTC. Translation: CASSVGLAGVNEQFF.

This chain uses TRBV5-1 with TRBJ2-6, with D tentatively TRBD1 or TRBD2 (5 bases each). The V and J ends lost 7 bases and 2 bases respectively, with 13 bases between them. Germline CDR1 SGHRS, CDR2 YFSETQ. CDR3 size: 15 residues. The CDR3 nucleotides read TGCGCCAGCTCGGAGAGGGGCGCTGGGGCCAACGTCCTGACTTTC. Encoded protein: CASSERGAGANVLTF.

V is TRBV5-4 and J is TRBJ2-7; possible D gene TRBD2, 5 bases. The CDR3 has 14 residues. V dropped 1 base and J dropped 3 bases, with 11 bases sitting between them. From germline, CDR1 is SGHNT and CDR2 YYREEE (reference sequence). CDR3 amino acids: CASSLRGQNYEQYF. In DNA, the CDR3 is TGTGCCAGCAGCTTGAGAGGGCAGAACTACGAGCAGTACTTC.

The chain combines TRBV28 with TRBJ2-2; 12 bases agree with TRBD2. The CDR3 is 15 residues long. After removal of 8 bases from V and 1 base from J, the junction contained 2 bases not matched to a gene. CDR1 MDHEN and CDR2 SYDVKM come from the germline V gene. The CDR3 region is CASGLAGLNTGELFF. DNA for the CDR3: TGTGCCAGCGGACTAGCGGGACTGAACACCGGGGAGCTGTTTTTT.

The V and J genes are TRBV2 and TRBJ2-5, with 10 nucleotides matching TRBD1. The DNA end is more similar to TRBJ2-7, so the J call may be wrong. Germline V gene sequence: CDR1 SNHLY, CDR2 FYNNEI. The CDR3 runs 16 residues. As DNA, the CDR3 is TGTGCCAGCAGTGACCTTGGACAGGGGGTCTCCTACGAGCAGTACTTC. Translating gives CASSDLGQGVSYEQYF.

The rearrangement links TRBV2 to TRBJ2-5, with TRBD2 matching 7 bases. Germline-derived CDR1 and CDR2 are SNHLY and FYNNEI. V dropped 6 bases and J dropped 2; count of bases not matched to a gene: 9. This CDR3 has 15 amino acids. For the CDR3, the DNA is TGTGCCAGCAGGCTCATGACTAGCCCACAAGAGACCCAGTACTTC. As protein: CASRLMTSPQETQYF.

V and J are TRBV20-1 and TRBJ2-5; unclear D gene. Germline V CDR1 and CDR2: DFQATT, SNEGSKA (reference sequence). Trimming cost V 6 bases and J 4 bases, with 9 bases left between them. The CDR3 length is 11 residues. The CDR3 DNA sequence: TGCAGTGCGCAAGGTAGAGAGACCCAGTACTTC. Amino acid sequence: CSAQGRETQYF.

This clone turned up a few times. V is TRBV9 and J is TRBJ1-1, with TRBD1 identical over 8 bases. Germline CDR1 and CDR2: SGDLS and YYNGEE. The CDR3 loop spans 15 amino acids. The J segment lost 2 bases and the V segment lost 4 bases, leaving 7 bases of the junction unmatched. CDR3 sequence reads: CASSPGTGPNTEAFF. The CDR3 nucleotides are TGTGCCAGCAGCCCGGGGACAGGCCCAAACACTGAAGCTTTCTTT.

The J gene is TRBJ1-5, the V gene TRBV5-1; D might be TRBD1 (5 bases). Trimming stripped 4 bases from V and 1 base from J, with 15 bases between. CDR1 and CDR2 (germline): SGHRS, YFSETQ. The CDR3 has 16 residues. CDR3 bases: TGCGCCAGCAGCCCGTTACCCACAGGCAGCAATCAGCCCCAGCATTTT. Encoded protein: CASSPLPTGSNQPQHF.

The chain combines TRBV7-6 with TRBJ1-1, with D unresolved. This CDR3 has 15 amino acids. The V and J ends lost 2 bases and 1 base respectively, with 11 bases between them. The germline CDR1 and CDR2 sequences are SGHVS and FNYEAQ. The CDR3 reads CASSLYPGWNTEAFF. CDR3 nucleotides: TGTGCCAGCAGCTTATATCCCGGGTGGAACACTGAAGCTTTCTTT.

The rearrangement uses TRBV6-1 and TRBJ1-4; D is possibly TRBD1 (5 bases). In germline, CDR1 is MNHNS, CDR2 SASEGT. This CDR3 spans 14 amino acids. Between the trimmed V and J ends, which lost 6 bases and 7 bases, there was a span of 15 bases. The CDR3 coding sequence is TGTGCCAGCAGCCCATGGTACGGGGGTGAAAAACTGTTTTTT. The encoded protein is CASSPWYGGEKLFF.

J is TRBJ2-1 and V is TRBV4-1; D unresolved. This CDR3 is 15 amino acids long. V lost 0 bases and J lost 8, with 14 bases in between. Germline loops: CDR1 MGHRA, CDR2 YSYEKL. The CDR3 reads CASSQEGYSVYEQFF. The DNA of the CDR3 is TGCGCCAGCAGCCAAGAGGGGTACTCGGTGTATGAGCAGTTCTTC.

This clone was seen a few times. This chain joins TRBV11-2 and TRBJ2-7; TRBD2 is a possible D gene (5 bases). Germline V gene sequence: CDR1 SGHAT, CDR2 FQNNGV. The CDR3 runs to 12 residues. Deletions cut 2 bases from V and 5 bases from J, with 7 bases between. The CDR3 loop reads CASSLSGNEQYF. As DNA, the CDR3 is TGTGCCAGCAGCTTAAGCGGTAACGAGCAGTACTTC. Looking up the rest from reference TRBV11-2 and TRBJ2-7 gives the full variable domain: EAGVAQSPRYKIIEKRQSVAFWCNPISGHATLYWYQQILGQGPKLLIQFQNNGVVDDSQLPKDRFSAERLKGVDSTLKIQPAKLEDSAVYLCASSLSGNEQYFGPGTRLTVT.

V and J are TRBV27 and TRBJ1-6, with TRBD1 as a possible D gene (5 bases). The germline gives CDR1 MNHEY, CDR2 SMNVEV (reference sequence). Trimming removed 6 bases at V and 13 bases at J, with 25 bases between. The CDR3 length is 16 residues. CDR3 protein: CASSPLTGHAGVPLHF. The CDR3 coding sequence is TGTGCCAGCAGCCCCTTGACCGGACACGCCGGGGTCCCCCTCCACTTT.

The chain is built from TRBV28 and TRBJ2-7; 8 nucleotides match TRBD1. The V gene's germline CDR1 is MDHEN and CDR2 SYDVKM. The J segment lost 6 bases and the V segment lost 5 bases, leaving 9 bases of the junction unmatched. The CDR3 runs to 14 residues. The CDR3, as DNA: TGTGCCAGCAGTCCCAGGGGGCGGTTGAGCGAGCAGTACTTC. Protein product: CASSPRGRLSEQYF.